Each of the 8 T cell receptor beta chains below was sequenced from the same sample in a study of blood T cell repertoires in COVID-19. The data were produced by immunoSEQ multiplex PCR, yet TCRdb's version contains in-frame clones alone and is incomplete. The data contain 45,000 to 65,000 clones, about four fifths of them singletons. The sample comprised peripheral blood. Source of these receptors: a human donor in a cohort sampled during active COVID-19.

The chain couples TRBV5-4 to TRBJ1-2; D possibly corresponds to TRBD1 (5 bases). CDR3 length equals 15 residues. Germline V lookup: CDR1 SGHNT, CDR2 YYREEE (reference sequence). The ends were cut back, 0 bases at V and 4 bases at J, with 13 bases in the middle. The CDR3 loop is CASSLAGGLSYGYTF. DNA for the CDR3: TGTGCCAGCAGCTTGGCGGGGGGTTTGAGCTATGGCTACACCTTC.

CDR3 DNA: TGCGCCAGCAGGTTTCTGGGGGCTAGCCCGAACACCGGGGAGCTGTTTTTT. It specifies CASRFLGASPNTGELFF. V is TRBV4-1 and J is TRBJ2-2, with D maybe TRBD1 (6 bases). The V gene's germline CDR1 is MGHRA and CDR2 YSYEKL. CDR3 length: 17 residues. V shed 6 bases and J shed 0 bases, with 17 bases lying between them.

V gene TRBV20-1 combines with J gene TRBJ1-2, with D unclear. The CDR3 consists of 12 residues. Trimming removed 3 bases at V and 4 bases at J, with 9 bases between. Germline lookup yields CDR1 DFQATT and CDR2 SNEGSKA (reference sequence). The CDR3 region has the DNA TGCAGTGCTAGTACGTCAGTCTATGGCTACACCTTC. Its translation is CSASTSVYGYTF.

V is TRBV18 and J is TRBJ1-1; D possibly corresponds to TRBD1 (5 bases). The CDR3 contains 14 residues. Germline V gene data show CDR1 as KGHSH and CDR2 as LQKENI. V lost 3 bases and J lost 0, with 8 bases in between. The CDR3 DNA reads as TGTGCCAGCTCACCCGGGGGTTTGAACACTGAAGCTTTCTTT. Translating it yields CASSPGGLNTEAFF.

The table lists this clone with a few counts. The chain joins TRBV29-1 to TRBJ2-2; weak D call: TRBD2 (5 bases). Germline V gives CDR1 SQVTM, CDR2 ANQGSEA. This CDR3 has 16 amino acids. V lost 4 bases and J 1 base, leaving 16 bases between the germline ends. CDR3 region: CSVGAPIAWNTGELFF. The CDR3 region has the DNA TGCAGCGTTGGGGCCCCCATAGCGTGGAACACCGGGGAGCTGTTTTTT.

This clone was counted only a few times. The chain links TRBV7-8 to TRBJ2-3; TRBD1 matches at 7 bases. The CDR3 loop spans 14 amino acids. CDR1 is SGHVS, CDR2 FQNEAQ, per germline. J lost 5 bases, V lost 6 bases, and 8 bases had no gene match. This CDR3 is CASSRGQAQDTQYF. CDR3 coding DNA: TGTGCCAGCAGTCGAGGACAGGCCCAAGATACGCAGTATTTT.

The genes are TRBV2 and TRBJ1-6, with 7 bases matching TRBD1. Germline V gene lookup returns CDR1 SNHLY and CDR2 FYNNEI. The ends lost 4 bases at V and 6 bases at J; junction bases unmatched: 3. The CDR3 spans 14 residues. CDR3 nucleotides: TGTGCCAGCAGTGTTGGGGACAGTAATTCACCCCTCCACTTT. This translates into CASSVGDSNSPLHF. The variable domain in full, with the rest retrieved from reference TRBV2 and TRBJ1-6, is EPEVTQTPSHQVTQMGQEVILRCVPISNHLYFYWYRQILGQKVEFLVSFYNNEISEKSEIFDDQFSVERPDGSNFTLKIRSTKLEDSAMYFCASSVGDSNSPLHFGNGTRLTVT.

This sequence joins TRBV5-8 and TRBJ2-2; tentative D call: TRBD2 (6 bases). V lost 5 bases and J lost 5, with 10 bases in between. The CDR3 covers 13 residues. Per germline, CDR1 SGHTS and CDR2 YDEGEE. The CDR3 region has the DNA TGTGCCAGCAGTTTTGGGGGGACCGGGGAGCTGTTTTTT. Protein sequence: CASSFGGTGELFF.